This T cell receptor beta chain was captured by sequencing in a study of shared clonotypes between healthy human individuals. This CDR3 has 13 amino acids. V dropped 1 base and J dropped 3 bases, with 6 bases sitting between them. The V gene's germline CDR1 is MNHEY and CDR2 SMNVEV (reference sequence). Note on this clone: Its target is unknown.

Sorted-subset replicate PCR reactions contained around 220 ng DNA, corresponding to about 30,000 T cell genomes. The protocol was immunoSEQ multiplex PCR, while the TCRdb copy is restricted to in-frame clones and leaves out a portion. The table lists roughly 1,000,000 clones, about 84% of them singletons. General observations from the study: Several donors had about 5% of their naive CD4 clonotypes in common. Clonotype sharing among the donors was expected to vary with sequencing depth. Generation probability values for non-shared clonotypes were lower than those for clonotypes shared by all four donors.

The clonotype originates from a man between 18 and 29 years old in good health. Some clones in this sample may be carry-over from other donors' samples. The sample was memory CD4+ T cells from PBMCs. Subset indicated: CD45RA-negative fraction. The chain is built from TRBV27 and TRBJ1-2; the D is unclear. Here the CDR3 DNA reads TGTGCCAGCAGTTTATACCAGGACTATGGCTACACCTTC. The encoded protein is CASSLYQDYGYTF.